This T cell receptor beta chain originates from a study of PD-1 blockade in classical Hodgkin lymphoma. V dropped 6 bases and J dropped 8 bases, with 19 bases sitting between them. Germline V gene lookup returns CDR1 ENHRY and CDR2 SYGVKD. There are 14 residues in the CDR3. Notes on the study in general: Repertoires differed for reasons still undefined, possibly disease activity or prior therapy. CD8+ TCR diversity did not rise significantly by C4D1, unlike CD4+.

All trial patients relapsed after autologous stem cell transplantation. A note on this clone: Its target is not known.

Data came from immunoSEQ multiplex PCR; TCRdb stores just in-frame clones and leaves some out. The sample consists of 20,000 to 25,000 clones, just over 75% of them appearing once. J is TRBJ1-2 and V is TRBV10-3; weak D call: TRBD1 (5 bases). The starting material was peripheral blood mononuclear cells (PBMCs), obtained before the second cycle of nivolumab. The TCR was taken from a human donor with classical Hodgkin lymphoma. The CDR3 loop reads CAIRTDKGRDGYTF. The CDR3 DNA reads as TGTGCCATCAGGACCGACAAAGGCAGGGACGGCTACACCTTC.